Following are 25 T cell receptor beta chains from one sample sequenced in a study of CD4+ T cells in melanoma. Clones were read by immunoSEQ multiplex PCR, and TCRdb kept only the in-frame ones, dropping some. The repertoire holds 13,000 or so clones, with over 65% as singletons. Sequenced input: cells from a culture (not recorded whether cultured in vitro). The receptors here all came from a human donor with melanoma.

In DNA form, the CDR3 reads TGTGCCAGCAGCCCGAACCGAGGACAGGTGGGTACGCAGTATTTT. It encodes CASSPNRGQVGTQYF. The V call is TRBV9, the J call TRBJ2-3, with TRBD1 identical over 7 bases. Looked up from germline, CDR1 is SGDLS and CDR2 is YYNGEE. The ends lost 4 bases at V and 8 bases at J; junction bases unmatched: 13. The CDR3 spans 15 residues.

The chain carries TRBV12-5 and TRBJ1-3, with TRBD1 as a possible D gene (6 bases). The germline CDR1 and CDR2 sequences are LGHNT and FRNRAP. CDR3 length: 17 residues. V was trimmed by 1 base and J by 7 bases, leaving 20 bases between them. CDR3 protein: CASGLGRTASLGNTIYF. The CDR3 DNA reads TGTGCTAGTGGTTTGGGAAGGACAGCTTCTTTAGGGAACACCATATATTTT.

This chain connects TRBV7-9 to TRBJ1-2, with D maybe TRBD1 (6 bases). V was trimmed by 5 bases and J by 5 bases, leaving 24 bases between them. The germline V gene encodes CDR1 SEHNR and CDR2 FQNEAQ (reference sequence). This CDR3 has 17 residues. CDR3 region: CASSAISGGGTPYGYTF. The CDR3 nucleotides read TGTGCCAGCAGCGCCATTAGTGGAGGCGGGACACCATATGGCTACACCTTC.

The chain couples TRBV2 to TRBJ2-1; 8 bases fit TRBD2. Unmatched junction bases numbered 9, after V lost 8 bases and J lost 6 bases. Germline CDR1 and CDR2: SNHLY and FYNNEI. This CDR3 contains 14 residues. The chain's CDR3 is CASAGGAKVNEQFF. In DNA form, the CDR3 reads TGTGCCAGCGCGGGGGGTGCTAAGGTCAATGAGCAGTTCTTC.

The V gene is TRBV4-2, the J gene TRBJ2-3, with 11 bases lining up with TRBD2. The CDR3 length is 16 residues. Germline CDR1 reads LGHNA; CDR2 reads YNFKEQ. J gave up 4 bases and V 1 base, and 4 bases lay outside the gene matches. CDR3 sequence (DNA): TGTGCCAGCAGCCAAGTCTTAGCGGGGGGGCCAGATACGCAGTATTTT. This sequence encodes CASSQVLAGGPDTQYF.

In DNA form, the CDR3 reads TGTGCCAGCAGCCAGGGGCGGGGCACAGATACGCAGTATTTT. Amino acids: CASSQGRGTDTQYF. V usage is TRBV4-2 and J usage is TRBJ2-3; D might be TRBD1 or TRBD2, each matching 5 bases. V lost 3 bases, J lost 1 base, and 8 bases lay in between. The CDR3 is 14 amino acids. CDR1 is LGHNA and CDR2 is YNFKEQ in the germline V gene.

The rearrangement links TRBV2 to TRBJ2-3; no definite D call. The V end was cut by 6 bases, the J end by 8 bases, with 9 bases between. CDR1 SNHLY and CDR2 FYNNEI come from the germline V gene. There are 11 residues in the CDR3. DNA of the CDR3: TGTGCCAGCAGCGAACTTGGTACGCAGTATTTT. Translating gives CASSELGTQYF.

V is TRBV30 and J is TRBJ2-3; D ambiguous. The germline CDR1 and CDR2 sequences are GTSNPN and SVGIG (reference sequence). The germline V and J ends were trimmed by 3 bases and 6 bases, with 13 bases remaining between them. CDR3 length: 13 amino acids. The CDR3 here is CAWRGVSLDTQYF. CDR3 nucleotide sequence: TGTGCCTGGAGAGGAGTCTCCCTCGATACGCAGTATTTT.

The chain has TRBV9 and TRBJ1-1, with TRBD1 as a possible D gene (5 bases). Germline lookup yields CDR1 SGDLS and CDR2 YYNGEE. This CDR3 is built from 17 residues. Trimming shortened V by 3 bases and J by 3 bases, and 21 bases separated the two germline ends. In DNA form, the CDR3 reads TGTGCCAGCAGCGCCCCCCCCCGGGGCTATGGGGACACTGAAGCTTTCTTT. It translates to CASSAPPRGYGDTEAFF.

The chain recombines TRBV5-6 with TRBJ1-1; no definite D call. This CDR3 has 13 amino acids. V was cut by 0 bases and J by 4 bases, with 7 bases left in between. Germline CDR1 reads SGHDT; CDR2 reads YYEEEE. The CDR3 spells CASSLVGRTEAFF. The CDR3 DNA reads TGTGCCAGCAGCTTGGTAGGGCGCACTGAAGCTTTCTTT.

This chain links TRBV5-1 with TRBJ1-4; 8 nucleotides align to TRBD1. With 4 bases clipped from V and 7 bases from J, the junction kept 12 bases outside the gene matches. Looked up from germline, CDR1 is SGHRS and CDR2 is YFSETQ. The CDR3 loop spans 16 amino acids. In DNA form, the CDR3 reads TGCGCCAGCAGCCCGACAGGGGACTTCAGGGCTGAAAAACTGTTTTTT. The encoded protein is CASSPTGDFRAEKLFF.

This chain joins TRBV5-1 and TRBJ1-1; 9 bases map to TRBD1. Germline-derived CDR1 and CDR2 are SGHRS and YFSETQ. The CDR3 sequence is 15 residues long. V lost 5 bases and J lost 4; bases outside the gene matches: 9. The CDR3 region has the DNA TGCGCCAGCAGGCAGGGGACAGGGAGTAGCACTGAAGCTTTCTTT. Translated, it gives CASRQGTGSSTEAFF.

This clone was counted only a few times. V and J are TRBV6-1 and TRBJ1-2; perhaps TRBD1 as D (5 bases). Germline V lookup: CDR1 MNHNS, CDR2 SASEGT. V shed 7 bases and J shed 7 bases, with 19 bases lying between them. There are 14 residues in the CDR3. CDR3 in DNA: TGTGCCAGCATTAACATTCGGGGGGTACGTGGCTACACCTTC. Translation: CASINIRGVRGYTF.

CDR3 sequence reads: CASSLNPRGPNSPLHF. The CDR3 DNA reads as TGTGCCAGCAGCTTAAACCCCAGGGGACCCAATTCACCCCTCCACTTT. The chain uses TRBV7-8 and TRBJ1-6; D perhaps matches TRBD1 (6 bases). Deletions cut 2 bases from V and 7 bases from J, with 15 bases between. The germline CDR1 and CDR2 sequences are SGHVS and FQNEAQ. The CDR3 runs to 16 residues.

This chain joins TRBV6-6 and TRBJ2-3; the match to TRBD2 covers 8 bases. Germline trimming cut 10 bases from V and 1 base from J; bases unmatched to any gene: 13. Germline V CDR1 and CDR2: MNHNY, SVGAGI (reference sequence). The CDR3 totals 16 residues. The CDR3 protein is CATTLSGGLGTDTQYF. Here the CDR3 DNA reads TGTGCCACCACCTTGAGCGGGGGCCTTGGCACAGATACGCAGTATTTT.

This clone turned up a few times. The same CDR3 is also encoded by other DNA sequences in this sample. The V gene is TRBV5-1, the J gene TRBJ1-2; no definite D call. The CDR3 extends over 14 amino acids. V was pared by 0 bases and J by 7 bases, with 13 bases between. The germline gives CDR1 SGHRS, CDR2 YFSETQ. CDR3 DNA: TGCGCCAGCAGCTTGGGTGACCGGGCCGGTGGCTACACCTTC. Its protein is CASSLGDRAGGYTF.

This chain joins TRBV7-9 and TRBJ1-2; D is ambiguous. The CDR3 length is 13 residues. The germline V and J ends were trimmed by 3 bases and 5 bases, with 10 bases remaining between them. Germline CDR1 reads SEHNR; CDR2 reads FQNEAQ (reference sequence). The CDR3 loop reads CASSFDPRYGYTF. The CDR3 DNA reads TGTGCCAGCAGCTTCGATCCTCGGTATGGCTACACCTTC. Together with reference TRBV7-9 and TRBJ1-2, the CDR3 gives the full variable domain: DTGVSQNPRHKITKRGQNVTFRCDPISEHNRLYWYRQTLGQGPEFLTYFQNEAQLEKSRLLSDRFSAERPKGSFSTLEIQRTEQGDSAMYLCASSFDPRYGYTFGSGTRLTVV.

This clone has a single count. The CDR3 region is CASSGTGANTEAFF. The CDR3 coding sequence is TGTGCCAGCAGTGGGACCGGCGCGAACACTGAAGCTTTCTTT. The gene calls are TRBV2 and TRBJ1-1; D remains unclear. V lost 4 bases and J 1 base, leaving 10 bases between the germline ends. CDR1 and CDR2 from the germline V gene are SNHLY and FYNNEI. The CDR3 length is 14 residues.

The chain couples TRBV19 to TRBJ1-5; possibly TRBD1 for D (6 bases). V lost 2 bases and J 6 bases, leaving 14 bases between the germline ends. The CDR3 sequence is 15 residues long. CDR1 and CDR2 from the germline V gene are LNHDA and SQIVND (reference sequence). Here the CDR3 reads CASSIFTGSSQPQHF. CDR3 bases: TGTGCCAGTAGTATATTTACAGGGTCGAGTCAGCCCCAGCATTTT.

V and J are TRBV4-2 and TRBJ1-4; the match to TRBD1 covers 10 bases. V was clipped by 0 bases and J by 7 bases; unmatched bases: 5. Germline lookup yields CDR1 LGHNA and CDR2 YNFKEQ. This CDR3 has 16 residues. The CDR3 bases are TGTGCCAGCAGCCAAGATGGGACAGGGGCGGGTGAAAAACTGTTTTTT. This encodes CASSQDGTGAGEKLFF.

The V and J genes are TRBV5-8 and TRBJ1-3, with a weak D call TRBD1 (6 bases). Germline lookup yields CDR1 SGHTS and CDR2 YDEGEE. The CDR3 has 19 residues. The V and J ends lost 0 bases and 0 bases respectively, with 19 bases between them. CDR3 in amino acids: CASSLVRGAGDHSGNTIYF. CDR3 DNA: TGTGCCAGCAGCTTGGTACGGGGGGCGGGTGACCACTCTGGAAACACCATATATTTT.

V is TRBV4-2 and J is TRBJ2-5; TRBD2 matches at 12 bases. Trimming removed 4 bases from V and 5 bases from J; junction bases left unmatched: 17. CDR3 size: 19 residues. Germline assignment: CDR1 LGHNA and CDR2 YNFKEQ. CDR3 sequence reads: CASSRRLFSSGGADETQYF. Written as DNA, the CDR3 is TGTGCCAGCAGCCGCCGCCTCTTCTCTAGCGGGGGGGCAGACGAGACCCAGTACTTC.

A single count supports this clone. CDR3 protein: CASSPQGRGNGELFF. Written as DNA, the CDR3 is TGTGCCAGCAGCCCACAAGGGAGGGGTAACGGGGAGCTGTTTTTT. This chain connects TRBV9 to TRBJ2-2; 7 nucleotides match TRBD2. Germline V lookup: CDR1 SGDLS, CDR2 YYNGEE. The V and J ends lost 4 bases and 7 bases, in that order; junction bases with no gene match: 10. CDR3 length: 15 residues. The variable domain in full, with the rest retrieved from reference TRBV9 and TRBJ2-2, is DSGVTQTPKHLITATGQRVTLRCSPRSGDLSVYWYQQSLDQGLQFLIQYYNGEERAKGNILERFSAQQFPDLHSELNLSSLELGDSALYFCASSPQGRGNGELFFGEGSRLTVL.

The chain uses TRBV7-9 and TRBJ2-3; perhaps TRBD1 as D (5 bases). With 5 bases removed from V and 0 bases from J, the gap between germline ends came to 12 bases. Germline lookup yields CDR1 SEHNR and CDR2 FQNEAQ (reference sequence). The CDR3 extends over 15 amino acids. This CDR3 is CASSRQGSSTDTQYF. CDR3 in DNA: TGTGCCAGCAGCCGCCAGGGTTCTAGCACAGATACGCAGTATTTT.

This clone was counted once. The chain links TRBV19 to TRBJ2-5; TRBD1 might be the D (5 bases). V was trimmed by 6 bases and J by 5 bases, leaving 16 bases between them. The CDR3 is made up of 14 amino acids. Per germline, CDR1 LNHDA and CDR2 SQIVND (reference sequence). The CDR3, as DNA: TGTGCCAGTAGCAAAAATGGGGCCGGGGAGACCCAGTACTTC. Its protein product is CASSKNGAGETQYF.